A single sample is the source of the 25 T cell receptor beta chains below, sequenced in a study of cytomegalovirus exposure and HLA in healthy donors. PCR employed 60 Vbeta and 13 Jbeta primers. Profiling relied on immunoSEQ multiplex PCR, and the TCRdb table lists in-frame clones only, not all of them. Altogether roughly 150,000 clones are present, 65% to 85% being singletons, with the ten largest covering 1.3%. The sample taken for sequencing was PBMCs. The receptors here all came from a man aged 50-59 years in good health and CMV-seropositive.

V is TRBV5-5 and J is TRBJ2-2, with a weak D call TRBD1 (5 bases). Germline CDR1 SGHKS, CDR2 YYEKEE (reference sequence). The CDR3 is 15 residues long. V shed 4 bases and J shed 2 bases, with 12 bases lying between them. CDR3 DNA sequence: TGTGCCAGCAGCCGCGGACAAAGTAACACCGGGGAGCTGTTTTTT. Its translation: CASSRGQSNTGELFF.

The V and J genes are TRBV4-2 and TRBJ2-3, with TRBD2 identical over 9 bases. This CDR3 region has 15 residues. The germline CDR1 and CDR2 sequences are LGHNA and YNFKEQ. The ends lost 0 bases at V and 5 bases at J; junction bases unmatched: 3. The CDR3 DNA is TGTGCCAGCAGCCAAGAGGGCGGGAGGGGAGATACGCAGTATTTT. It codes for CASSQEGGRGDTQYF.

This clone was seen only once. Here the CDR3 DNA reads TGTGCCTGGAGTGTAGCCCGGTTCACTGAAGCTTTCTTT. Translated: CAWSVARFTEAFF. This sequence joins TRBV30 and TRBJ1-1; D not resolved. V was cut by 0 bases and J by 4 bases, with 9 bases left in between. The CDR3 loop spans 13 amino acids. Germline V gene lookup returns CDR1 GTSNPN and CDR2 SVGIG (reference sequence).

The chain combines TRBV11-2 with TRBJ2-5; 7 bases fit TRBD1. The V segment lost 6 bases and the J segment 4 bases; nucleotides outside the gene matches: 5. Per germline, CDR1 SGHAT and CDR2 FQNNGV. The CDR3 is made up of 13 amino acids. The DNA for the CDR3 is TGTGCCAGCAGATATACAGGGGTAGAGACCCAGTACTTC. Amino acids: CASRYTGVETQYF.

This sequence joins TRBV25-1 and TRBJ2-1; a possible D gene is TRBD2 (6 bases). The CDR3 length is 15 residues. CDR1 and CDR2 from the germline V gene are MGHDK and SYGVNS. Trimming removed 3 bases from V and 7 bases from J, with 16 bases in between. CDR3 nucleotides: TGTGCCAGCAGTGATTCCTCCGGACGGGGGAATGAGCAGTTCTTC. Amino acid sequence: CASSDSSGRGNEQFF.

The V and J genes are TRBV11-2 and TRBJ2-7; 7 nucleotides match TRBD2. Trimming took 5 bases from V and 6 from J; bases not matched to a gene: 13. The CDR3 spans 15 residues. Germline values: CDR1 SGHAT, CDR2 FQNNGV. The CDR3 nucleotides are TGTGCCAGCAGCCTAACCCAAGCGGGATCCCCCGAGCAGTACTTC. Protein: CASSLTQAGSPEQYF.

This clone was detected a few times. This rearrangement joins TRBV10-3 to TRBJ2-1; the D gene is possibly TRBD1 (6 bases). This CDR3 is 14 amino acids long. The V gene lost 5 bases and the J gene lost 4 bases, with 12 bases spanning the gap. Germline V lookup: CDR1 ENHRY, CDR2 SYGVKD. The CDR3 reads CAISSAQGYNEQFF. The CDR3 bases are TGTGCCATCAGTAGCGCACAGGGATACAATGAGCAGTTCTTC.

The chain joins TRBV28 to TRBJ1-5; D may be TRBD1 (6 bases). CDR1 MDHEN and CDR2 SYDVKM come from the germline V gene. CDR3 length: 14 amino acids. Trimming stripped 7 bases from V and 5 bases from J, with 15 bases between. CDR3 bases: TGTGCCAGCATCGGGGGGCAGATTCATCAGCCCCAGCATTTT. Translating gives CASIGGQIHQPQHF.

This CDR3 reads CASSFWHSYEQYF. CDR3 DNA: TGCGCCAGCAGTTTCTGGCACTCCTACGAGCAGTACTTC. The chain uses TRBV10-1 and TRBJ2-7; D remains unclear. This CDR3 region has 13 residues. Trimming cost V 5 bases and J 0 bases, with 8 bases left between them. CDR1 WNHNN and CDR2 SYGVQD come from the germline V gene (reference sequence).

This clone has only a few counts. The chain employs TRBV29-1 and TRBJ2-3, with 13 bases fitting TRBD2. J was trimmed by 5 bases and V by 6 bases; bases with no gene match: 5. CDR3 length: 14 amino acids. Germline V CDR1 and CDR2: SQVTM, ANQGSEA. CDR3 in DNA: TGCAGCGTGTGGACTAGCGGGAGATTAGATACGCAGTATTTT. Its protein product is CSVWTSGRLDTQYF.

V is TRBV19 and J is TRBJ1-1; D remains unclear. Germline CDR1 LNHDA, CDR2 SQIVND (reference sequence). The CDR3 has 14 residues. Trimming removed 2 bases from V and 0 bases from J, with 7 bases in between. Written as DNA, the CDR3 is TGTGCCAGTAGTATAAGCGGGCTGAACACTGAAGCTTTCTTT. The encoded protein is CASSISGLNTEAFF.

V is TRBV5-1 and J is TRBJ2-2, with TRBD1 matching 10 bases. CDR3 size: 14 residues. The V segment lost 3 bases and the J segment 6 bases; nucleotides outside the gene matches: 2. Germline V lookup: CDR1 SGHRS, CDR2 YFSETQ. The CDR3 loop is CASSSTGGPGELFF. The CDR3, as DNA: TGCGCCAGCAGCTCGACAGGGGGCCCCGGGGAGCTGTTTTTT.

The J gene is TRBJ2-7, the V gene TRBV27; D may be TRBD1 (6 bases). CDR1 is MNHEY and CDR2 is SMNVEV in the germline V gene (reference sequence). This CDR3 has 15 amino acids. V gave up 5 bases and J gave up 2 bases, with 16 bases separating them. CDR3 residues: CASSLKPQGTYEQYF. CDR3 nucleotide sequence: TGTGCCAGCAGTCTCAAACCACAGGGTACCTACGAGCAGTACTTC.

This chain connects TRBV4-1 to TRBJ1-2; no reliable D call. This CDR3 has 16 amino acids. Germline V CDR1 and CDR2: MGHRA, YSYEKL. V lost 1 base and J lost 0, with 12 bases in between. The CDR3, as DNA: TGCGCCAGCAGCCAAGTTCCTACAGCCACTAACTATGGCTACACCTTC. The encoded protein is CASSQVPTATNYGYTF.

The chain carries TRBV29-1 and TRBJ1-2, with D unresolved. This CDR3 spans 13 amino acids. Trimming stripped 4 bases from V and 5 bases from J, with 14 bases between. Germline V gene data show CDR1 as SQVTM and CDR2 as ANQGSEA. The CDR3 DNA is TGCAGCGTTGGGCGGGCCCCCCCTTATGGCTACACCTTC. Translating it yields CSVGRAPPYGYTF. The variable domain in full, completed from reference TRBV29-1 and TRBJ1-2, reads SAVISQKPSRDICQRGTSLTIQCQVDSQVTMMFWYRQQPGQSLTLIATANQGSEATYESGFVIDKFPISRPNLTFSTLTVSNMSPEDSSIYLCSVGRAPPYGYTFGSGTRLTVV.

CDR3 sequence (DNA): TGTGCCAGCTCACCACTATGGCTGAATTCTGAAGCTTTCTTT. Its protein is CASSPLWLNSEAFF. The genes are TRBV18 and TRBJ1-1; no firm D call. This CDR3 contains 14 residues. Germline V gene data show CDR1 as KGHSH and CDR2 as LQKENI. Trimming shortened V by 1 base and J by 6 bases, and 12 bases separated the two germline ends.

V is TRBV28 and J is TRBJ1-5, with unresolved D. Trimming stripped 6 bases from V and 3 bases from J, with 12 bases between. From germline, CDR1 is MDHEN and CDR2 SYDVKM. The CDR3 is 14 residues long. Here the CDR3 DNA reads TGTGCCAGCAGAATGGGAGGGTTCAATCAGCCCCAGCATTTT. It codes for CASRMGGFNQPQHF.

The CDR3 nucleotides are TGTGCCATAAAGAGGACTAGCGGGAGCTACGAGCAGTACTTC. This sequence encodes CAIKRTSGSYEQYF. V and J are TRBV6-1 and TRBJ2-5; TRBD2 matches at 13 bases. The DNA end is more similar to TRBJ2-7, so the J call may be wrong. The CDR3 totals 14 residues. CDR1 is MNHNS and CDR2 is SASEGT in the germline V gene.

V and J are TRBV28 and TRBJ1-2, with D tentatively TRBD1 (5 bases). This CDR3 comprises 13 residues. The germline V gene has CDR1 MDHEN and CDR2 SYDVKM. V was trimmed by 6 bases and J by 8 bases, leaving 16 bases between them. The CDR3 loop reads CASRAGTRLGYTF. DNA of the CDR3: TGTGCCAGCAGGGCCGGGACTCGTTTGGGCTACACCTTC.

This clone was picked up a small number of times. The chain uses TRBV2 and TRBJ1-1; 8 bases align to TRBD1. The V and J ends lost 8 bases and 4 bases, in that order; junction bases with no gene match: 6. The CDR3 is 13 residues long. From germline, CDR1 is SNHLY and CDR2 FYNNEI. The CDR3 region is CASVPGGGTEAFF. CDR3 sequence (DNA): TGTGCCAGCGTGCCAGGGGGCGGCACTGAAGCTTTCTTT.

The chain recombines TRBV18 with TRBJ2-1; maybe TRBD1 (7 bases). The CDR3 has 13 residues. The germline V and J ends were trimmed by 4 bases and 8 bases, with 12 bases remaining between them. CDR1 and CDR2 from the germline V gene are KGHSH and LQKENI. The CDR3 nucleotides are TGTGCCAGCTCACGGGGCAGGGGGGATGAGCAGTTCTTC. It encodes CASSRGRGDEQFF.

This clone came up once. This rearrangement joins TRBV2 to TRBJ1-1; the match to TRBD1 covers 8 bases. The CDR3 runs 15 residues. V was pared by 6 bases and J by 1 base, with 7 bases of the junction left unmatched. The V gene's germline CDR1 is SNHLY and CDR2 FYNNEI. The CDR3 DNA reads as TGTGCCAGCAGCTCCAGGGGGCTCAAGAACACTGAAGCTTTCTTT. It translates to CASSSRGLKNTEAFF. The full variable domain, rest sourced from reference TRBV2 and TRBJ1-1, is EPEVTQTPSHQVTQMGQEVILRCVPISNHLYFYWYRQILGQKVEFLVSFYNNEISEKSEIFDDQFSVERPDGSNFTLKIRSTKLEDSAMYFCASSSRGLKNTEAFFGQGTRLTVV.

The V call is TRBV11-3, the J call TRBJ2-1; D might be TRBD2 (7 bases). CDR3 length: 15 amino acids. The V and J ends lost 5 bases and 4 bases respectively, with 15 bases between them. Germline assignment: CDR1 SGHNT and CDR2 YENEEA. The CDR3 spells CASSPRGAAYNEQFF. The CDR3 DNA follows: TGTGCCAGCAGCCCCCGGGGGGCCGCATACAATGAGCAGTTCTTC.

This rearrangement joins TRBV6-1 to TRBJ2-4; 12 nucleotides align to TRBD1. CDR3 length equals 18 residues. Germline values: CDR1 MNHNS, CDR2 SASEGT. Trimming took 2 bases from V and 5 from J; bases not matched to a gene: 10. The CDR3 DNA follows: TGTGCCAGCAGTGAATGGGGACAGGGGGCGCTTAATGAAAACATTCAGTACTTC. This sequence encodes CASSEWGQGALNENIQYF.

The rearrangement joins TRBV5-1 to TRBJ2-6; 7 bases are shared with TRBD1. Trimming cost V 1 base and J 0 bases; bases outside gene matches: 7. Germline CDR1 reads SGHRS; CDR2 reads YFSETQ. CDR3 size: 18 residues. CDR3 region: CASSLTTGLPSGANVLTF. The CDR3 DNA reads TGCGCCAGCAGCTTGACGACAGGGCTTCCCTCTGGGGCCAACGTCCTGACTTTC.